Below, 23 T cell receptor beta chains from the same sample are listed, as sequenced in a study of T-cell memory formation after mild COVID-19. TCRdb independently ran MiXCR on the 5' RACE reads; one entry per CDR3 protein. Altogether about 390,000 distinct CDR3 sequences are present, roughly 20% being singletons, with the ten largest covering approximately 13%. The sequencing sample was made of PBMCs or a T cell subset sorted from them (not recorded which). These receptors all stem from an adult woman who had mild COVID-19 (a few samples of this study predate the infection). Cell type and time point are not known.

The rearrangement links TRBV7-2 to TRBJ2-7, with TRBD1 identical over 8 bases. The CDR3 runs 14 residues. After removal of 5 bases from V and 0 bases from J, the junction contained 3 bases not matched to a gene. Germline CDR1 reads SGHTA; CDR2 reads FQGNSA. The DNA for the CDR3 is TGTGCCAGCAGCAGGGGGACAGGCTCCTACGAGCAGTACTTC. This translates into CASSRGTGSYEQYF.

In its sample, this clonotype was seen many times. The chain joins TRBV5-1 to TRBJ2-3; no clear D gene. Trimming pared 4 bases from V and 1 base from J, leaving 22 bases between. CDR1 and CDR2 (germline): SGHRS, YFSETQ. The CDR3 consists of 18 residues. The CDR3 protein is CASSRKPGVEFGTDTQYF. In nucleotides, the CDR3 is TGCGCCAGCAGCCGGAAACCTGGAGTTGAGTTTGGCACAGATACGCAGTATTTT.

This clonotype was seen at least ten times. The chain couples TRBV7-2 to TRBJ2-4; 9 nucleotides match TRBD1. The CDR3 loop spans 16 amino acids. CDR1 is SGHTA, CDR2 FQGNSA, per germline. The V and J ends lost 1 base and 5 bases, in that order; junction bases with no gene match: 6. CDR3 sequence reads: CASSLGPGTGQNIQYF. In nucleotides, the CDR3 is TGTGCCAGCAGCTTAGGTCCTGGGACAGGGCAAAACATTCAGTACTTC.

The chain carries TRBV20-1 and TRBJ2-7, with 9 nucleotides matching TRBD1. CDR1 and CDR2 (germline): DFQATT, SNEGSKA (reference sequence). There are 15 residues in the CDR3. V was clipped by 1 base and J by 1 base; unmatched bases: 5. CDR3 nucleotides: TGCAGTGCTAGAGCCTTGACAGGGGGATCCTACGAGCAGTACTTC. Protein: CSARALTGGSYEQYF.

The CDR3 nucleotides are TGTGCCAGCAGTTACCGCACAGAAGATGGCTACACCTTC. Its protein is CASSYRTEDGYTF. The genes are TRBV6-5 and TRBJ1-2; D call uncertain. Germline lookup yields CDR1 MNHEY and CDR2 SVGAGI. The CDR3 extends over 13 amino acids. Trimming took off 2 bases at V and 6 bases at J, with 10 bases between the two ends.

A few counts support this clonotype. CDR3 sequence (DNA): TGTGCCAGCTCACCAGGAGGGACAGAGCTCTACGAGCAGTACTTC. Translation gives CASSPGGTELYEQYF. The rearrangement joins TRBV18 to TRBJ2-7; D is perhaps TRBD1 (7 bases). V was clipped by 2 bases and J by 3 bases, with 14 bases between them. The V gene's germline CDR1 is KGHSH and CDR2 LQKENI. This CDR3 has 15 amino acids.

Only a few counts were recorded for this clonotype. The V and J genes are TRBV29-1 and TRBJ2-3; TRBD1 might be the D (6 bases). Germline CDR1 SQVTM, CDR2 ANQGSEA. V was pared by 5 bases and J by 1 base, with 16 bases between. This CDR3 region has 15 residues. The CDR3 region is CSVQTGLLGTDTQYF. CDR3 bases: TGCAGCGTTCAGACAGGCCTTCTGGGCACAGATACGCAGTATTTT.

The CDR3 DNA follows: TGTGCCTGGAGACCGCCTCTAGCGGGGGGCCCCACAGATACGCAGTATTTT. It is translated as CAWRPPLAGGPTDTQYF. The rearrangement joins TRBV30 to TRBJ2-3, with 11 nucleotides matching TRBD2. Germline CDR1 and CDR2: GTSNPN and SVGIG (reference sequence). There are 17 residues in the CDR3. V trimming: 3 bases; J trimming: 2 bases; junction bases outside the gene matches: 10. Full variable domain (remainder filled in from reference TRBV30 and TRBJ2-3): SQTIHQWPATLVQPVGSPLSLECTVEGTSNPNLYWYRQAAGRGLQLLFYSVGIGQISSEVPQNLSASRPQDRQFILSSKKLLLSDSGFYLCAWRPPLAGGPTDTQYFGPGTRLTVL.

The rearrangement links TRBV6-5 to TRBJ2-7; 9 bases match TRBD2. The CDR3 is made up of 15 amino acids. The junction had 11 bases not matched to a gene; V was cut back by 8 bases and J by 3 bases. Germline CDR1 is MNHEY and CDR2 is SVGAGI. For the CDR3, the DNA is TGTGCCAGCGCCATGGCTAGCGGGAACAACTACGAGCAGTACTTC. Protein: CASAMASGNNYEQYF.

The table lists this clonotype with a few counts. The chain links TRBV4-3 to TRBJ1-2; D is undetermined. The CDR3 is 13 amino acids. V dropped 1 base and J dropped 4 bases, with 7 bases sitting between them. The germline gives CDR1 LGHNA, CDR2 YSLEER. The CDR3 nucleotides read TGCGCCAGCAGCCAAGGGACCGCCTATGGCTACACCTTC. Translation: CASSQGTAYGYTF.

The gene calls are TRBV4-3 and TRBJ2-7; 8 bases are shared with TRBD2. This CDR3 contains 17 residues. The J segment lost 7 bases and the V segment lost 1 base, leaving 15 bases of the junction unmatched. CDR1 and CDR2 (germline): LGHNA, YSLEER. The CDR3 coding sequence is TGCGCCAGCAGCCAAGGACTGCCGGGAGGGCCGGTTTGGGAGCAGTACTTC. Its protein is CASSQGLPGGPVWEQYF.

This clonotype showed up just a few times. V is TRBV9 and J is TRBJ2-1; D could derive from TRBD1 or TRBD2 (5 bases each). This CDR3 comprises 13 residues. Germline CDR1 and CDR2: SGDLS and YYNGEE. V was shortened by 3 bases and J by 7 bases, with 11 bases between the two germline ends. CDR3 region: CASSGGPLNEQFF. CDR3 DNA sequence: TGTGCCAGCAGCGGGGGACCCCTGAATGAGCAGTTCTTC.

Only a few counts were recorded for this clonotype. The genes are TRBV6-4 and TRBJ2-2, with TRBD1 as a possible D gene (6 bases). Germline-derived CDR1 and CDR2 are MRHNA and SNTAGT. The CDR3 runs to 15 residues. Trimming removed 3 bases from V and 0 bases from J, with 8 bases in between. The CDR3 DNA sequence: TGTGCCAGCAGTGAGAACAGGGCGAACACCGGGGAGCTGTTTTTT. Residues: CASSENRANTGELFF.

This clonotype was counted between two and nine times. The chain uses TRBV7-3 and TRBJ2-2, with 7 bases matching TRBD2. CDR1 and CDR2 from the germline V gene are SGHTA and FQGTGA. After removal of 4 bases from V and 5 bases from J, the junction contained 1 base not matched to a gene. The CDR3 contains 13 residues. The CDR3 nucleotides read TGTGCCAGCAGCTACGGGGGGACCGGGGAGCTGTTTTTT. Encoded protein: CASSYGGTGELFF.

This clonotype was recorded a few times. The V call is TRBV11-3, the J call TRBJ2-1; 9 bases map to TRBD1. Germline trimming cut 0 bases from V and 7 bases from J; bases unmatched to any gene: 4. The CDR3 is 15 residues long. Germline assignment: CDR1 SGHNT and CDR2 YENEEA. CDR3 nucleotide sequence: TGTGCCAGCAGCTTAGAGGGGGACAGGGAGAATGAGCAGTTCTTC. Translation gives CASSLEGDRENEQFF.

In this sample, this clonotype turned up a few times. CDR3 in amino acids: CSVPGGTGTQETQYF. For the CDR3, the DNA is TGCAGTGTTCCGGGGGGGACCGGGACCCAAGAGACCCAGTACTTC. The chain carries TRBV20-1 and TRBJ2-5; 8 nucleotides agree with TRBD2. Per the germline V gene, CDR1 is DFQATT and CDR2 is SNEGSKA (reference sequence). This CDR3 is 15 amino acids long. V lost 7 bases to trimming and J lost 1 base; unmatched junction nucleotides: 11.

J is TRBJ1-6 and V is TRBV15; tentative D call: TRBD1 (6 bases). The germline V gene encodes CDR1 LNHNV and CDR2 YYDKDF (reference sequence). This CDR3 spans 14 amino acids. Trimming removed 1 base from V and 7 bases from J, with 8 bases in between. The CDR3 protein is CATSRGQENSPLHF. Written as DNA, the CDR3 is TGTGCCACCAGCAGAGGACAGGAGAATTCACCCCTCCACTTT.

The V call is TRBV27, the J call TRBJ2-7; 8 positions match TRBD2. With 0 bases clipped from V and 2 bases from J, the junction kept 21 bases outside the gene matches. CDR1 is MNHEY, CDR2 SMNVEV, per germline (reference sequence). This CDR3 is built from 21 residues. The CDR3 sequence: CASSLSSGGAFPFNIPYEQYF. CDR3 DNA sequence: TGTGCCAGCAGTTTATCGTCGGGGGGGGCCTTCCCCTTCAATATCCCCTACGAGCAGTACTTC.

This clonotype showed up just once. The chain couples TRBV24-1 to TRBJ2-3; no reliable D call. In germline, CDR1 is KGHDR, CDR2 SFDVKD. The CDR3 loop spans 15 amino acids. The V end lost 1 base, the J end lost 2 bases, and 9 bases lay between the germline ends. CDR3 region: CATSDFQTSTDTQYF. CDR3 nucleotide sequence: TGTGCCACCAGTGATTTCCAGACATCCACAGATACGCAGTATTTT.

In this sample, this clonotype turned up a few times. This chain joins TRBV6-1 and TRBJ2-7; TRBD1 is a possible D gene (6 bases). The CDR3 runs 14 residues. Trimming removed 2 bases from V and 6 bases from J, with 14 bases in between. Germline loops: CDR1 MNHNS, CDR2 SASEGT. CDR3 nucleotides: TGTGCCAGCAGTGAATTTACTCGGGACATCGAGCAGTACTTC. It translates to CASSEFTRDIEQYF.

The chain employs TRBV7-9 and TRBJ1-2; D uncertain. Germline loops: CDR1 SEHNR, CDR2 FQNEAQ (reference sequence). V shed 3 bases and J shed 2 bases, with 10 bases lying between them. The length of the CDR3 is 14 residues. The CDR3 here is CASSFLSINYGYTF. The DNA for the CDR3 is TGTGCCAGCAGCTTTTTATCCATAAACTATGGCTACACCTTC.

This clonotype has a count of ten or more. V and J are TRBV25-1 and TRBJ2-1; TRBD2 matches 14 bases. There are 16 residues in the CDR3. Germline V gives CDR1 MGHDK, CDR2 SYGVNS. V shed 6 bases, J shed 8 bases, and the junction held 9 bases outside the gene matches. CDR3 nucleotides: TGTGCCAGCAGCCCGGGACTAGCGGGAGAGAGCGATGAGCAGTTCTTC. Translation: CASSPGLAGESDEQFF.

The chain uses TRBV20-1 and TRBJ2-7; 8 bases agree with TRBD2. CDR3 length: 15 amino acids. V gave up 6 bases and J gave up 2 bases; unmatched junction bases: 12. Germline CDR1 DFQATT, CDR2 SNEGSKA (reference sequence). The CDR3 DNA reads TGCAGTGCCCCGCGGGGGTCGGGAGGGACCTACGAGCAGTACTTC. Its protein product is CSAPRGSGGTYEQYF.